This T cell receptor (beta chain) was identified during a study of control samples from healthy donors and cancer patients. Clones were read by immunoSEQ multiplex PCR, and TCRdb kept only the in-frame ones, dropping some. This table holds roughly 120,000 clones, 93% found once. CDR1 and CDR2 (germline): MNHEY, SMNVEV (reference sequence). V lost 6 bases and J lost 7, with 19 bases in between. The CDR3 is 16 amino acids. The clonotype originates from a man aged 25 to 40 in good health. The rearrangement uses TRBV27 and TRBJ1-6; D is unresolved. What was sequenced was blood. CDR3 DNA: TGTGCCAGCAGCCCTAACAGCTTGGCCTTAAATTCACCCCTCCACTTT. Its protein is CASSPNSLALNSPLHF.